The 20 T cell receptor beta chains presented below share a single source sample, sequenced in a study of CD8 T cells in Susac syndrome. Random hexamers were used to reverse transcribe an amount of about 0.45 to 1 ug RNA. Using its own MiXCR run on the immunoSEQ multiplex PCR reads, TCRdb lists one record per CDR3 protein. The table includes about 290,000 distinct CDR3 sequences, about 88% detected once. Source material: CD8+ T cells from PBMCs. Receptor source: a human donor with multiple sclerosis.

The chain links TRBV7-2 to TRBJ2-3, with D uncertain. Trimming removed 5 bases at V and 5 bases at J, with 14 bases between. The CDR3 covers 14 residues. Germline V lookup: CDR1 SGHTA, CDR2 FQGNSA. CDR3 nucleotides: TGTGCCAGCAGCCTCAACCGCGGCGTAGATACGCAGTATTTT. It yields the protein CASSLNRGVDTQYF.

The chain employs TRBV4-1 and TRBJ2-3, with TRBD2 matching 9 bases. Looked up from germline, CDR1 is MGHRA and CDR2 is YSYEKL. CDR3 length: 16 residues. V gave up 5 bases and J gave up 3 bases; unmatched junction bases: 9. The CDR3 here is CASSAPLAGPTDTQYF. The CDR3 DNA follows: TGCGCCAGCAGCGCACCCCTAGCGGGGCCAACAGATACGCAGTATTTT.

The rearrangement joins TRBV6-2 or TRBV6-3 to TRBJ2-1; D is possibly TRBD1 (5 bases). In germline, CDR1 is MNHEY, CDR2 SVGEGT. Trimming left V 7 bases short and J 0 bases short, with 7 bases between. The CDR3 totals 13 residues. CDR3 sequence: CASIDSSYNEQFF. The CDR3 region has the DNA TGTGCCAGCATTGACAGCTCCTACAATGAGCAGTTCTTC.

A word on this clonotype: A junction end diverges from the germline sequence, so it may reflect a read error. This chain uses TRBV7-7 with TRBJ2-1; 9 bases align to TRBD1. CDR1 and CDR2 from the germline V gene are SSHAT and FNYEAQ (reference sequence). The CDR3 has 16 amino acids. CDR3 coding DNA: TGTGCTAGCAGCCCTAGACAGGGGGTCTCCTACAATGAGCAGTTCTTC. Its translation: CASSPRQGVSYNEQFF.

DNA of the CDR3: TGTGCAGGTCTGTCTGGAGGCGGGGATGAAAAACTGTTTTTT. The encoded protein is CAGLSGGGDEKLFF. The rearrangement uses TRBV7-9 and TRBJ1-4; no clear D gene. The V gene's germline CDR1 is SEHNR and CDR2 FQNEAQ (reference sequence). The CDR3 is made up of 14 amino acids.

This clonotype has only a few counts. The rearrangement links TRBV6-2 or TRBV6-3 to TRBJ2-7; 9 nucleotides agree with TRBD2. The germline gives CDR1 MNHEY, CDR2 SVGEGT. There are 17 residues in the CDR3. With 4 bases clipped from V and 0 bases from J, the junction kept 10 bases outside the gene matches. The CDR3 is CASSSGLAGSSSYEQYF. In DNA, the CDR3 is TGTGCCAGCAGTTCGGGGCTAGCGGGATCGAGCTCCTACGAGCAGTACTTC.

CDR3 nucleotide sequence: TGTGCCACCAGGACTGTGGGGGGCCTGAACACCGGGGAGCTGTTTTTT. This codes for CATRTVGGLNTGELFF. The V call is TRBV15, the J call TRBJ2-2; D could derive from TRBD1 or TRBD2 (6 bases each). The CDR3 sequence is 16 residues long. V shed 6 bases and J shed 1 base, with 15 bases lying between them. Germline V lookup: CDR1 LNHNV, CDR2 YYDKDF (reference sequence).

The V gene is TRBV27, the J gene TRBJ2-7, with TRBD1 matching over 7 bases. The CDR3 loop spans 16 amino acids. Trimming at V came to 2 bases and at J to 2 bases, leaving 9 bases not matched to a gene. The germline gives CDR1 MNHEY, CDR2 SMNVEV (reference sequence). The CDR3 sequence: CASSLRTGTAPYEQYF. The DNA for the CDR3 is TGTGCCAGCAGTTTAAGGACGGGGACAGCGCCCTACGAGCAGTACTTC.

V and J are TRBV9 and TRBJ2-3; TRBD2 matches at 7 bases. Germline CDR1 reads SGDLS; CDR2 reads YYNGEE. This CDR3 is 15 amino acids long. The ends lost 3 bases at V and 5 bases at J; junction bases unmatched: 9. The CDR3 region is CASSGPRERGDTQYF. CDR3 in DNA: TGTGCCAGCAGCGGCCCCCGGGAGCGGGGAGATACGCAGTATTTT.

This sequence joins TRBV4-2 and TRBJ2-1, with 11 bases aligning to TRBD2. Germline lookup yields CDR1 LGHNA and CDR2 YNFKEQ. The trim removed 6 bases at V and 7 bases at J, leaving 11 bases unmatched. The CDR3 is made up of 16 amino acids. The CDR3 DNA reads as TGTGCCAGCAGTATTTTAGCGGGGGGGCCGGGGAATGAGCAGTTCTTC. Amino acid sequence: CASSILAGGPGNEQFF.

This rearrangement joins TRBV30 to TRBJ2-7; 11 bases agree with TRBD1. CDR3 length: 14 amino acids. Germline V gene lookup returns CDR1 GTSNPN and CDR2 SVGIG (reference sequence). The ends lost 3 bases at V and 3 bases at J; junction bases unmatched: 4. This CDR3 reads CAWSPGTGGYEQYF. The CDR3 bases are TGTGCCTGGAGCCCCGGGACAGGGGGCTACGAGCAGTACTTC.

This clonotype occurred once. The chain combines TRBV12-3 or TRBV12-4 with TRBJ1-2; D perhaps matches TRBD1 (6 bases). V shed 5 bases and J shed 3 bases, with 16 bases lying between them. This CDR3 is built from 15 residues. The DNA for the CDR3 is TGTGCCAGCAGTCCCGGCGGGGGGCTGGACTATGGCTACACCTTC. Its translation is CASSPGGGLDYGYTF.

The chain joins TRBV11-2 to TRBJ2-3, with TRBD1 matching over 9 bases. Germline-derived CDR1 and CDR2 are SGHAT and FQNNGV. The CDR3 sequence is 17 residues long. Unmatched junction bases numbered 10, after V lost 5 bases and J lost 1 base. The CDR3 loop is CASSPHRGRPRTDTQYF. CDR3 coding DNA: TGTGCCAGCAGCCCCCACAGGGGGCGCCCACGCACAGATACGCAGTATTTT.

This clonotype was seen a single time. The J gene is TRBJ2-7, the V gene TRBV4-3, with D possibly matching TRBD2 (6 bases). This CDR3 is 14 amino acids long. CDR1 and CDR2 (germline): LGHNA, YSLEER. Trimming removed 0 bases from V and 3 bases from J, with 9 bases in between. CDR3 in DNA: TGCGCCAGCAGCCAAGATTGGGGGGTCTACGAGCAGTACTTC. Translated: CASSQDWGVYEQYF.

The V gene is TRBV5-6, the J gene TRBJ2-7, with TRBD1 matching 8 bases. The germline V gene encodes CDR1 SGHDT and CDR2 YYEEEE. The trim removed 2 bases at V and 6 bases at J, leaving 10 bases unmatched. CDR3 length: 15 amino acids. CDR3 in amino acids: CASSFGYQGAVEQYF. In DNA, the CDR3 is TGTGCCAGCAGCTTTGGATACCAGGGGGCGGTCGAGCAGTACTTC.

The rearrangement uses TRBV5-1 and TRBJ2-2; maybe TRBD1 (6 bases). With 0 bases removed from V and 6 bases from J, the gap between germline ends came to 15 bases. The CDR3 extends over 16 amino acids. Germline values: CDR1 SGHRS, CDR2 YFSETQ. The CDR3 DNA reads as TGCGCCAGCAGCTTGGGCACCACTACAGGGCCCGGGGAGCTGTTTTTT. This translates into CASSLGTTTGPGELFF.

The rearrangement uses TRBV14 and TRBJ2-7; D is unclear. CDR3 size: 15 residues. V lost 4 bases and J 2 bases, leaving 15 bases between the germline ends. Germline assignment: CDR1 SGHDN and CDR2 FVKESK. The CDR3 sequence is CASSPPVGPTYEQYF. As DNA, the CDR3 is TGTGCCAGCAGCCCACCAGTAGGTCCCACCTACGAGCAGTACTTC.

The genes are TRBV29-1 and TRBJ2-7, with TRBD1 identical over 11 bases. The CDR3 has 16 amino acids. Germline assignment: CDR1 SQVTM and CDR2 ANQGSEA. V shed 3 bases, J shed 1 base, and the junction held 8 bases outside the gene matches. The CDR3 DNA reads TGCAGCGTTGATCCGTCGGGACAGGGGGTTTCCTACGAGCAGTACTTC. Its protein product is CSVDPSGQGVSYEQYF.

The chain is built from TRBV20-1 and TRBJ1-5; D unresolved. The CDR3 contains 18 residues. CDR1 and CDR2 (germline): DFQATT, SNEGSKA (reference sequence). The V gene lost 6 bases and the J gene lost 0 bases, with 24 bases spanning the gap. CDR3 in amino acids: CSAAPDIRLENSNQPQHF. In DNA, the CDR3 is TGCAGTGCCGCCCCCGACATACGGTTAGAAAATAGCAATCAGCCCCAGCATTTT.

V is TRBV20-1 and J is TRBJ2-7; D is perhaps TRBD2 (5 bases). CDR3 size: 16 residues. Germline-derived CDR1 and CDR2 are DFQATT and SNEGSKA (reference sequence). The germline V and J ends were trimmed by 3 bases and 2 bases, with 20 bases remaining between them. CDR3 residues: CSASSVVGVSAYEQYF. In nucleotides, the CDR3 is TGCAGTGCTAGTAGTGTGGTCGGGGTCAGCGCCTACGAGCAGTACTTC.